These 26 T cell receptor beta chains originate from one sample sequenced in a study of OX40 agonist ivuxolimab in advanced cancers. Clones were read by immunoSEQ multiplex PCR, and TCRdb kept only the in-frame ones, dropping some. The sample consists of under 90,000 clones, approximately 89% of them appearing once. Sequencing used CD4+ or CD8+ T cells sorted from blood, obtained in a trial of the OX40 agonist ivuxolimab. The origin of the receptors is an adult with an advanced solid tumor such as melanoma, head and neck, liver or kidney cancer.

V usage is TRBV5-1 and J usage is TRBJ2-5; 10 bases fit TRBD2. Judging by the DNA end, TRBJ2-7 fits better; the J call may be wrong. Germline CDR1 reads SGHRS; CDR2 reads YFSETQ. This CDR3 has 15 residues. Here the CDR3 DNA reads TGCGCCAGCAGGGAGACTAGCGGGTCCAACTACGAGCAGTACTTC. This codes for CASRETSGSNYEQYF.

The V call is TRBV9, the J call TRBJ2-3; maybe TRBD1 (5 bases). This CDR3 region has 15 residues. Germline assignment: CDR1 SGDLS and CDR2 YYNGEE. Deletions cut 1 base from V and 4 bases from J, with 13 bases between. The DNA for the CDR3 is TGTGCCAGCAGCGTAAGTCCCCAGGGTGCAGATACGCAGTATTTT. Translating it yields CASSVSPQGADTQYF.

The V gene is TRBV5-6, the J gene TRBJ2-4; 11 bases line up with TRBD2. This CDR3 contains 19 residues. Trimming at V came to 3 bases and at J to 0 bases, leaving 11 bases not matched to a gene. The V gene's germline CDR1 is SGHDT and CDR2 YYEEEE. CDR3 bases: TGTGCCAGCAGCTGGAGGGCTAGCGGGGGGCTCCTAGCCAAAAACATTCAGTACTTC. It yields the protein CASSWRASGGLLAKNIQYF.

The chain is built from TRBV6-6 and TRBJ2-7; 8 nucleotides align to TRBD2. In germline, CDR1 is MNHNY, CDR2 SVGAGI (reference sequence). The V and J ends lost 2 bases and 1 base, in that order; junction bases with no gene match: 7. The CDR3 has 16 residues. CDR3 DNA: TGTGCCAGCAGTTACACCGCGGGGGGTCTTTCCTACGAGCAGTACTTC. This translates into CASSYTAGGLSYEQYF.

The genes are TRBV19 and TRBJ2-7; 8 nucleotides match TRBD1. This CDR3 contains 12 residues. CDR1 is LNHDA and CDR2 is SQIVND in the germline V gene (reference sequence). J gave up 2 bases and V 10 bases, and 4 bases lay outside the gene matches. The CDR3 coding sequence is TGTGCCACTGCGACAGGGGCCTACGAGCAGTACTTC. Protein product: CATATGAYEQYF.

This sequence joins TRBV5-1 and TRBJ2-1; D gene uncertain. V lost 3 bases and J 0 bases, leaving 13 bases between the germline ends. Germline V gives CDR1 SGHRS, CDR2 YFSETQ. This CDR3 has 16 residues. The CDR3 nucleotides are TGCGCCAGCAGCTATGTGCGGACCAACTCCTACAATGAGCAGTTCTTC. Translating it yields CASSYVRTNSYNEQFF.

The rearrangement uses TRBV30 and TRBJ1-2; D possibly corresponds to TRBD1 (6 bases). CDR3 length: 13 residues. From germline, CDR1 is GTSNPN and CDR2 SVGIG (reference sequence). Trimming left V 0 bases short and J 8 bases short, with 13 bases between. The CDR3 coding sequence is TGTGCCTGGAGTGTACTCTCGGGGACAGGCTACACCTTC. Protein: CAWSVLSGTGYTF. Full variable domain (remainder filled in from reference TRBV30 and TRBJ1-2): SQTIHQWPATLVQPVGSPLSLECTVEGTSNPNLYWYRQAAGRGLQLLFYSVGIGQISSEVPQNLSASRPQDRQFILSSKKLLLSDSGFYLCAWSVLSGTGYTFGSGTRLTVV.

This sequence joins TRBV30 and TRBJ1-2; TRBD1 aligns across 7 bases. In germline, CDR1 is GTSNPN, CDR2 SVGIG (reference sequence). This CDR3 has 18 residues. The ends lost 0 bases at V and 10 bases at J; junction bases unmatched: 23. CDR3 sequence: CAWSVPGRQGMGKGDYTF. The CDR3 DNA reads TGTGCCTGGAGTGTCCCCGGGAGACAGGGAATGGGAAAGGGCGACTACACCTTC.

This clone has only one observation. This chain uses TRBV6-1 with TRBJ2-2; 9 nucleotides agree with TRBD1. V lost 8 bases to trimming and J lost 6 bases; unmatched junction nucleotides: 7. This CDR3 is 14 amino acids long. Germline V gives CDR1 MNHNS, CDR2 SASEGT. The CDR3 DNA reads as TGTGCCAGCGGGCCCGGGACAGGGCCCGGGGAGCTGTTTTTT. This encodes CASGPGTGPGELFF.

This clone came up once. This sequence joins TRBV28 and TRBJ2-4, with 7 bases that match TRBD2. V dropped 8 bases and J dropped 0; count of bases not matched to a gene: 7. CDR1 MDHEN and CDR2 SYDVKM come from the germline V gene. This CDR3 has 15 amino acids. The CDR3 bases are TGTGCCAGCCACGGGGGAGGGCTAGCCAAAAACATTCAGTACTTC. It is translated as CASHGGGLAKNIQYF.

This chain joins TRBV19 and TRBJ1-2, with D tentatively TRBD1 (5 bases). The CDR3 is 16 amino acids. Germline CDR1 reads LNHDA; CDR2 reads SQIVND (reference sequence). V was cut by 1 base and J by 0 bases, with 12 bases left in between. The CDR3 spells CASSIGGVGANYGYTF. The CDR3 DNA reads TGTGCCAGTAGTATAGGAGGGGTCGGCGCTAACTATGGCTACACCTTC.

The J gene is TRBJ2-7, the V gene TRBV6-1, with D perhaps matching TRBD2 (5 bases). Germline V lookup: CDR1 MNHNS, CDR2 SASEGT. CDR3 length: 15 residues. Trimming left V 4 bases short and J 3 bases short, with 16 bases between. DNA for the CDR3: TGTGCCAGCAGTGGGCGACGGGGTTCGATCTACGAGCAGTACTTC. Its protein is CASSGRRGSIYEQYF.

CDR3: CSVLFYTPGLAWETQYF. The CDR3 nucleotides read TGCAGCGTCCTTTTCTACACTCCGGGACTAGCGTGGGAGACCCAGTACTTC. The J gene is TRBJ2-5, the V gene TRBV29-1, with 10 bases matching TRBD2. The CDR3 consists of 17 residues. The ends lost 6 bases at V and 5 bases at J; junction bases unmatched: 18. Per the germline V gene, CDR1 is SQVTM and CDR2 is ANQGSEA.

CDR3 nucleotides: TGTGCCAGTAGTGAAACAGGGTATAGCAATCAGCCCCAGCATTTT. Its translation: CASSETGYSNQPQHF. The rearrangement joins TRBV19 to TRBJ1-5, with D possibly being TRBD1 (6 bases). Germline values: CDR1 LNHDA, CDR2 SQIVND (reference sequence). The CDR3 loop spans 15 amino acids. V was trimmed by 5 bases and J by 0 bases, leaving 11 bases between them.

This chain joins TRBV2 and TRBJ2-7; the D is unclear. CDR1 and CDR2 (germline): SNHLY, FYNNEI. Trimming removed 4 bases at V and 1 base at J, with 11 bases between. The CDR3 has 14 amino acids. This CDR3 reads CASSGRHRSYEQYF. The CDR3 bases are TGTGCCAGCAGTGGGAGACATAGGTCCTACGAGCAGTACTTC.

The chain is built from TRBV6-1 and TRBJ1-1; D is unclear. The CDR3 totals 13 residues. Germline CDR1 reads MNHNS; CDR2 reads SASEGT. The V gene lost 5 bases and the J gene lost 5 bases, with 12 bases spanning the gap. The CDR3 sequence is CASSPDLKTEAFF. CDR3 DNA sequence: TGTGCCAGCAGTCCTGACCTCAAAACTGAAGCTTTCTTT.

This sequence joins TRBV6-6 and TRBJ1-1; D is unclear. The germline V and J ends were trimmed by 0 bases and 3 bases, with 8 bases remaining between them. The CDR3 consists of 14 residues. The V gene's germline CDR1 is MNHNY and CDR2 SVGAGI (reference sequence). The CDR3 spells CASSYSIGHTEAFF. The CDR3 DNA sequence: TGTGCCAGCAGTTACTCGATAGGGCACACTGAAGCTTTCTTT.

J is TRBJ2-1 and V is TRBV19; D gene ambiguous. The germline V and J ends were trimmed by 5 bases and 4 bases, with 9 bases remaining between them. CDR3 length equals 13 residues. Per germline, CDR1 LNHDA and CDR2 SQIVND (reference sequence). CDR3 in amino acids: CASSASVYNEQFF. CDR3 nucleotide sequence: TGTGCCAGTAGTGCGTCGGTTTACAATGAGCAGTTCTTC.

J is TRBJ2-7 and V is TRBV5-1; 7 nucleotides match TRBD2. The CDR3 is 15 amino acids. Germline V gene sequence: CDR1 SGHRS, CDR2 YFSETQ. V shed 0 bases and J 3 bases; nucleotides not matched to a gene: 6. As DNA, the CDR3 is TGCGCCAGCAGCTTGGCCTCGGGGGGAGGCTACGAGCAGTACTTC. Its translation is CASSLASGGGYEQYF.

J is TRBJ1-1 and V is TRBV2, with D unclear. The CDR3 loop spans 11 amino acids. Germline CDR1 and CDR2: SNHLY and FYNNEI. Trimming stripped 6 bases from V and 3 bases from J, with 5 bases between. CDR3 sequence (DNA): TGTGCCAGCAGGATGGACACTGAAGCTTTCTTT. Translated: CASRMDTEAFF.

The table lists this clone with a count of one. J is TRBJ1-2 and V is TRBV7-9, with D uncertain. With 5 bases removed from V and 0 bases from J, the gap between germline ends came to 13 bases. The CDR3 is 15 amino acids. Germline CDR1 and CDR2: SEHNR and FQNEAQ (reference sequence). As DNA, the CDR3 is TGTGCCAGCAGCCCAGAGGTCCTCACTAACTATGGCTACACCTTC. Protein: CASSPEVLTNYGYTF.

The chain joins TRBV5-4 to TRBJ2-5, with D tentatively TRBD1 or TRBD2 (6 bases each). The end of the DNA fits TRBJ2-7 better, so the J call may be wrong. The CDR3 covers 15 residues. Germline V CDR1 and CDR2: SGHNT, YYREEE (reference sequence). This chain's CDR3 is CASSPPGGTTYEQYF. The CDR3 nucleotides read TGTGCCAGCAGCCCGCCTGGGGGGACAACCTACGAGCAGTACTTC.

This clone has a handful of counts. The chain uses TRBV7-2 and TRBJ2-7; TRBD1 matches 9 bases. The V and J ends lost 1 base and 3 bases, in that order; junction bases with no gene match: 4. The CDR3 runs 15 residues. Germline CDR1 reads SGHTA; CDR2 reads FQGNSA. The CDR3 nucleotides read TGTGCCAGCAGCTTAGTTACAGGGGGCGTCTACGAGCAGTACTTC. Translated, it gives CASSLVTGGVYEQYF.

The J gene is TRBJ1-1, the V gene TRBV6-1; 7 positions agree with TRBD1. The trim removed 3 bases at V and 1 base at J, leaving 5 bases unmatched. The length of the CDR3 is 15 residues. From germline, CDR1 is MNHNS and CDR2 SASEGT. The CDR3 spells CASSDSWTGNTEAFF. The CDR3 DNA reads TGTGCCAGCAGTGACTCTTGGACAGGGAACACTGAAGCTTTCTTT.

The chain carries TRBV5-4 and TRBJ2-1, with D hard to call. This CDR3 is 13 amino acids long. V was shortened by 0 bases and J by 13 bases, with 14 bases between the two germline ends. Germline lookup yields CDR1 SGHNT and CDR2 YYREEE (reference sequence). The DNA for the CDR3 is TGTGCCAGCAGCTTGGGGGCTGCGCATAATCAGTTCTTC. Its protein is CASSLGAAHNQFF.

The chain employs TRBV5-4 and TRBJ2-5; 15 nucleotides align to TRBD2. The trim removed 5 bases at V and 5 bases at J, leaving 4 bases unmatched. CDR1 and CDR2 (germline): SGHNT, YYREEE (reference sequence). This CDR3 has 15 residues. In DNA form, the CDR3 reads TGTGCCAGCAGTGGGACTAGCGGGGGGACGGAGACCCAGTACTTC. Translating gives CASSGTSGGTETQYF. The variable domain in full, with the rest retrieved from reference TRBV5-4 and TRBJ2-5, is ETGVTQSPTHLIKTRGQQVTLRCSSQSGHNTVSWYQQALGQGPQFIFQYYREEENGRGNFPPRFSGLQFPNYSSELNVNALELDDSALYLCASSGTSGGTETQYFGPGTRLLVL.